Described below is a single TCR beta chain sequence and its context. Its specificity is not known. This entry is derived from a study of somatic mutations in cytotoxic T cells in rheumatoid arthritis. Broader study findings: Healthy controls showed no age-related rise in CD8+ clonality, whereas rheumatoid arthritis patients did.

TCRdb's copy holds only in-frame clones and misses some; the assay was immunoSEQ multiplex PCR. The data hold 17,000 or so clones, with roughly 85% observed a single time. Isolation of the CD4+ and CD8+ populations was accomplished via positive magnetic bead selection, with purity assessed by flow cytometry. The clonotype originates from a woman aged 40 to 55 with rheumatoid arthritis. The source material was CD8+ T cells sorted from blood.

The CDR3 DNA sequence: TGTGCCAGCAGCCTTATGGGGACAGGGATTGGGGAGACCCAGTACTTC. It codes for CASSLMGTGIGETQYF. The chain couples TRBV28 to TRBJ2-5; TRBD1 aligns across 9 bases. CDR3 length: 16 amino acids. The junction had 13 bases not matched to a gene; V was cut back by 6 bases and J by 5 bases. Germline V gene data show CDR1 as MDHEN and CDR2 as SYDVKM.